This TCR beta chain was captured in a study of T cells in Graves' hyperthyroidism and ophthalmopathy (dated by TCRdb to the late 2010s). Study-level background: Peripheral blood was collected at initial diagnosis, before any treatment. To identify distinguishing TCR V-J signatures, a discovery cohort of 90 to 100 patients was used, comprising 43 with Graves' ophthalmopathy and 57 with stable Graves' hyperthyroidism. The 90 to 100 discovery patients were randomly split 7:3 into training and test sets. After blood sampling, hyperthyroidism patients were treated with methimazole at a starting dose of 30 mg daily, and ophthalmopathy patients were treated with high-dose intravenous methylprednisolone. The paper describes TCR Vbeta CDR3 sequencing of more than 120 peripheral blood samples, made up of 43 ophthalmopathy patients, around 73 hyperthyroidism patients and about 17 progressor patients. Prospective prediction of ophthalmopathy was tested in an independent validation cohort consisting of 18 to 20 hyperthyroidism patients and around 17 patients who later progressed to ophthalmopathy. The study also compared thyroid tissue and blood T-cell repertoires from about 6 Graves' hyperthyroidism patients.

In its sample, this clonotype was seen many times. Its specific antigen is unknown. It has no much larger one-base neighbor in the sample; base qualities were not kept. In the germline V gene, CDR1 corresponds to SGHTA and CDR2 to FQGTGA. Germline trimming: 2 bases from V, 4 bases from J; junction bases outside gene matches: 6. From cysteine to phenylalanine, the CDR3 is 16 amino acids long. The only DNA kept is the CDR3, 48 bases in frame from the first base. Amplification of TCR beta CDR3 regions was carried out from RNA transcripts. A first-round RT-PCR of the TCR CDR3 used the HTBI primer set with the Qiagen OneStep RT-PCR kit. A second multiplex PCR round built the libraries, followed by size selection and purification. The libraries were sequenced on an Illumina HiSeq2000 using paired-end 100 bp reads. The study's processing was this. SOAPnuke was used to process the raw data, throwing out any read that contained adapters or uncalled bases, had a mean Phred below 15, or lacked an exact constant-primer or identifier match. COPE v1.2.5 was used to merge the high-quality paired reads, and each unique nucleotide sequence was defined as a clonotype. Clonotypes were aligned to IMGT TRBV, TRBD and TRBJ reference segments using MiTCR v1.1. Only V-J combinations with frequency above 0.0001, covering 99.2% of repertoires, were analysed. The TCS score was defined as the ratio of F50 (clonal expansion) to E x V (chaos), calculated using BLOSUM62-based TCRdist between CDR3 peptides within each V-J. Welch's t-statistics and random forest reduced fewer than 550 V-J features to 13, which were used in a naive Bayes classifier (R e1071). In TCRdb, the public reads were trimmed at Q25 with fastp and aligned with MiXCR, with productive beta chains retained. Entries that share a CDR3 protein sequence are merged under the most common genes and DNA. The V and J calls follow TCRdb's processing rather than the paper's. This sample holds around 600,000 distinct CDR3 sequences; about 15% were observed only once. The top ten clonotypes cover 12% of the sample.

Ophthalmopathy patients had moderately to severely active disease, Clinical Activity Score of at least 3, NOSPECS grade of at least 4, and duration under 3 months. Any patient with an uncontrolled infection, another autoimmune disease, pregnancy or lactation was excluded. Diagnoses were based on clinical symptoms, serum thyroxine and TRAb, thyroid ultrasound and orbital computed tomography. PBMCs were isolated from 8 to 10 ml of fresh peripheral blood by Ficoll-Paque density gradient centrifugation. Trizol reagent was used to extract total RNA, and RNA quality was then checked on an Agilent 2100 Bioanalyzer. On the study overall, not on this receptor specifically: Sample size was not statistically predetermined, and investigators were not blinded to group allocation. Most expanded thyroid clonotypes (frequency above 0.001) were also found in blood, which suggests that blood repertoires may mirror thyroid immune responses. Ophthalmopathy was separated from stable hyperthyroidism by a 13 V-J signature model, with 85% to 90% sensitivity and 81% to 82% specificity obtained in cross-validation and 80%/75% obtained in testing. In validation, progression to ophthalmopathy was predicted by the model with 70.59% sensitivity and 72.22% specificity, a median of roughly 6 months before onset.

This TCR came from a woman aged 45-60 years with Graves' ophthalmopathy. This receptor chain uses TRBV7-3 and TRBJ2-1; TRBD2 aligns with 9 central bases. Sequencing used blood. The CDR3 reads CASSLESSGTYNEQFF. In nucleotide form, the sequence is TGTGCCAGCAGCTTAGAGTCTAGCGGGACTTACAATGAGCAGTTCTTC.